This paragraph covers one TCR beta chain sequence. CDR3 length: 14 amino acids. J gave up 3 bases and V 4 bases, and 7 bases lay outside the gene matches. The germline gives CDR1 GTSNPN, CDR2 SVGIG (reference sequence). The entry originates in a study of CD8 T cells in Susac syndrome. After extraction with the RNeasy kit, 0.5 to 1 ug of the RNA was reverse transcribed using random hexamers. TCRdb redid the calling of the immunoSEQ multiplex PCR reads with MiXCR, one entry per CDR3 protein. The sample records some 190,000 distinct CDR3 sequences, about 95% being singletons. The sample taken for sequencing was CD4+ T cells from PBMCs. This sequence was found in a human donor in good health. The rearrangement joins TRBV30 to TRBJ1-2; 8 bases match TRBD1. The chain's CDR3 is CAWTRGPYDYGYTF. As DNA, the CDR3 is TGTGCCTGGACCAGGGGGCCTTACGACTATGGCTACACCTTC.